This T cell receptor (beta chain) came from a study of beta chain features in type 1 diabetes. The CDR3 extends over 15 amino acids. The germline gives CDR1 MDHEN, CDR2 SYDVKM. Losses at the gene ends were 8 bases for V and 2 bases for J; bases not matched to a gene: 10. Of note for this clone: Its target is unknown.

Of the isolated RNA, all was reverse transcribed, and so the sequenced material was expressed TCRB transcripts. The method was immunoSEQ multiplex PCR; TCRdb's version includes in-frame clones alone and lacks a portion of them. The sample holds about 160,000 clones, about 9% seen once. Study-level points and caveats: Whether TCRB rearrangement is influenced by HLA type went unresolved here. Researchers report that Type 1 diabetes patients had moderately but significantly shorter TCRB CDR3s across all four CD4+ subsets.

Based on CD45RO/CCR7/CD25/CD127/CD95/CD27, CD4+ regulatory, stem cell-like memory, naive and central memory cells were sorted. The receptor was derived from a woman between 18 and 29 years old with type 1 diabetes. The source material was central memory CD4+ T cells from blood. The chain uses TRBV28 and TRBJ2-7; 9 bases line up with TRBD2. CDR3 residues: CASLGWAGGPYEQYF. The CDR3 DNA is TGTGCCAGCTTGGGCTGGGCGGGAGGGCCCTACGAGCAGTACTTC. Based on the CDR3 plus reference TRBV28 and TRBJ2-7, the full variable domain is DVKVTQSSRYLVKRTGEKVFLECVQDMDHENMFWYRQDPGLGLRLIYFSYDVKMKEKGDIPEGYSVSREKKERFSLILESASTNQTSMYLCASLGWAGGPYEQYFGPGTRLTVT.